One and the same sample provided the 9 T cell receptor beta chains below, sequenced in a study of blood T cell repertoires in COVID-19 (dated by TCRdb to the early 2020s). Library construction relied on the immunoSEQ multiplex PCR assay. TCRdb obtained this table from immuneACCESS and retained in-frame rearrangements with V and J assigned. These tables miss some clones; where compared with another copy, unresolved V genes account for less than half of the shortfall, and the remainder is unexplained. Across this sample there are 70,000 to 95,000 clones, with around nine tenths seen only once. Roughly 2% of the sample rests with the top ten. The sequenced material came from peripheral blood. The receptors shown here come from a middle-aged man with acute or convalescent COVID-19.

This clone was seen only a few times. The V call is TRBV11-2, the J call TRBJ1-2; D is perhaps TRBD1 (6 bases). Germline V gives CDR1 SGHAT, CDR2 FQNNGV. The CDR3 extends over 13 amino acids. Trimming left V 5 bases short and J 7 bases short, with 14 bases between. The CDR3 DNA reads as TGTGCCAGCAGCCCGAGGGGGGGCTTTGGCTACACCTTC. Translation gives CASSPRGGFGYTF.

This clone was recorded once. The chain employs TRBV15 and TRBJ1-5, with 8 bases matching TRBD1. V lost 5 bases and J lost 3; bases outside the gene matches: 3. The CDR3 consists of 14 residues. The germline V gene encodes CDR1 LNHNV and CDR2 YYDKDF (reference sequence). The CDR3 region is CATSYRGNNQPQHF. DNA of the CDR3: TGTGCCACCAGCTACAGGGGGAACAATCAGCCCCAGCATTTT.

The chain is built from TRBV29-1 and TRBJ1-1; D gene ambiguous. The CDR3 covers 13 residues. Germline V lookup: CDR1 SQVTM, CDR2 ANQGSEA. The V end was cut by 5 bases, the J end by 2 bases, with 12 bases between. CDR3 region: CSVFVVLNTEAFF. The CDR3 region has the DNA TGCAGCGTTTTTGTGGTACTTAACACTGAAGCTTTCTTT. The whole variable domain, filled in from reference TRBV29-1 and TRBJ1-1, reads SAVISQKPSRDICQRGTSLTIQCQVDSQVTMMFWYRQQPGQSLTLIATANQGSEATYESGFVIDKFPISRPNLTFSTLTVSNMSPEDSSIYLCSVFVVLNTEAFFGQGTRLTVV.

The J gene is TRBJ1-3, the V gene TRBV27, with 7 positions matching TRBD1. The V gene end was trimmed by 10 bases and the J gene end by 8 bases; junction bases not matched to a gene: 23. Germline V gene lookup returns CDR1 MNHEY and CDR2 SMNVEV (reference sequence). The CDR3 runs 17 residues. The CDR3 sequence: CATTPTVEPGGQDTIYF. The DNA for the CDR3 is TGTGCCACCACCCCTACCGTAGAACCAGGGGGTCAAGACACCATATATTTT.

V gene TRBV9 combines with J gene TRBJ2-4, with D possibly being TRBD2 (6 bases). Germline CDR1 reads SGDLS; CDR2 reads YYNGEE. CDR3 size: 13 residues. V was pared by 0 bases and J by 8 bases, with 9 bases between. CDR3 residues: CASSVDQRDIQYF. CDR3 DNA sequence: TGTGCCAGCAGCGTAGATCAGCGGGACATTCAGTACTTC.

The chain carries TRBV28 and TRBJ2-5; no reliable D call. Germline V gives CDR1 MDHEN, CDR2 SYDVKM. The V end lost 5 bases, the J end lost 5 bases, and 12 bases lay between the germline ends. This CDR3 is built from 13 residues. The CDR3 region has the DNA TGTGCCAGCAGTCCCAGGCTGGCGGAGACCCAGTACTTC. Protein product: CASSPRLAETQYF.

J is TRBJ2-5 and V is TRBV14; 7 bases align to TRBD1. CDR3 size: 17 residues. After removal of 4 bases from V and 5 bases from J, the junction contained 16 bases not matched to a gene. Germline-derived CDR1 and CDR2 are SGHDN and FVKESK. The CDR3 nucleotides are TGTGCCAGCAGCCCTAGTTCCGGGACAGTTTCCCTGGAGACCCAGTACTTC. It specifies CASSPSSGTVSLETQYF.

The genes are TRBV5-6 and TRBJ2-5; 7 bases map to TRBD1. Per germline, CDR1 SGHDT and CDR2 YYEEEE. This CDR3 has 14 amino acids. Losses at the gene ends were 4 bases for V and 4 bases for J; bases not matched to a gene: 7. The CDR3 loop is CASSDTGDRETQYF. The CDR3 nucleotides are TGTGCCAGCAGCGATACAGGGGACAGAGAGACCCAGTACTTC. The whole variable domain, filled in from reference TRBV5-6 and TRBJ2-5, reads DAGVTQSPTHLIKTRGQQVTLRCSPKSGHDTVSWYQQALGQGPQFIFQYYEEEERQRGNFPDRFSGHQFPNYSSELNVNALLLGDSALYLCASSDTGDRETQYFGPGTRLLVL.

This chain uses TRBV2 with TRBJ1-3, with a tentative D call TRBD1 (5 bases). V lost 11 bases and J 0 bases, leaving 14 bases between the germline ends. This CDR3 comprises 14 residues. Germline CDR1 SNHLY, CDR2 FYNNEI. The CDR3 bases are TGTGCCGGTGGGGCCGCTCGCTCTGGAAACACCATATATTTT. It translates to CAGGAARSGNTIYF.